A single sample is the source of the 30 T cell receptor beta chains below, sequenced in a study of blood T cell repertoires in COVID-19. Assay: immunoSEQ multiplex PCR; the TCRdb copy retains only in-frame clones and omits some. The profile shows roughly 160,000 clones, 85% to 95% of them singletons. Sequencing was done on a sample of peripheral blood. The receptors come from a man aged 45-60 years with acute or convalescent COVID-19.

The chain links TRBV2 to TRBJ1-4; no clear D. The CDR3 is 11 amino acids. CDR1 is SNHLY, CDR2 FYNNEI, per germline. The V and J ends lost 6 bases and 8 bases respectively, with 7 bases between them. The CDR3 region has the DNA TGTGCCAGCAGCCCCAGGGAAAAACTGTTTTTT. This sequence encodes CASSPREKLFF.

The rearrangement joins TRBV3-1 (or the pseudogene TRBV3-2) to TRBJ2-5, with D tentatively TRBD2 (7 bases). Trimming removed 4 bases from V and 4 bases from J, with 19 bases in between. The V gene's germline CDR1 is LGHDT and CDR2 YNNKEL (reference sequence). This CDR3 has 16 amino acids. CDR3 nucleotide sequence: TGTGCCAGCAGCCGCGGCGGCGGGGGCTCAGGAGAGACCCAGTACTTC. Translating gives CASSRGGGGSGETQYF.

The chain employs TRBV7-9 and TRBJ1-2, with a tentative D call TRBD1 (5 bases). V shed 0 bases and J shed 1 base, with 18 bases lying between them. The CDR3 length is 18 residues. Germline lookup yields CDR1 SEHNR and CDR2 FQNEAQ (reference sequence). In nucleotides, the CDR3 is TGTGCCAGCAGCTTAGCGAATCCCCGGGGGAGGGGTAACTATGGCTACACCTTC. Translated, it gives CASSLANPRGRGNYGYTF.

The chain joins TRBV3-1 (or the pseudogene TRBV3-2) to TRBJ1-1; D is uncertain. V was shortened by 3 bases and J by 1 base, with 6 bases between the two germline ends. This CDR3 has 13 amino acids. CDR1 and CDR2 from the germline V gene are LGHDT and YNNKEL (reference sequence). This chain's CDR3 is CASSQRQNTEAFF. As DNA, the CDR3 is TGTGCCAGCAGCCAGAGACAGAACACTGAAGCTTTCTTT.

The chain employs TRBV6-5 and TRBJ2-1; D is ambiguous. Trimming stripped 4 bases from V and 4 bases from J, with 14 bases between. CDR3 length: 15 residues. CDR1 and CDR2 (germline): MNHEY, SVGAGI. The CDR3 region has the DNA TGTGCCAGCAGTTCGCTCCGGGTCGATTACAATGAGCAGTTCTTC. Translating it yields CASSSLRVDYNEQFF.

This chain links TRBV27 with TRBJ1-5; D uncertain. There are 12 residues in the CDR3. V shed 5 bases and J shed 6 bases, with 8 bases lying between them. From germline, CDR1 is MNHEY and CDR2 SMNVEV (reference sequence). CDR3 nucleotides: TGTGCCAGCAGTAAGACTACTCAGCCCCAGCATTTT. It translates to CASSKTTQPQHF.

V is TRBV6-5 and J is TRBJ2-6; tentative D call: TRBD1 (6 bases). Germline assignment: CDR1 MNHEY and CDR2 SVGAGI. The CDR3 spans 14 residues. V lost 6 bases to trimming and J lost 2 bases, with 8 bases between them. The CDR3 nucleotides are TGTGCCAGCAGCAGGGGTGCTGGGGCCAACGTCCTGACTTTC. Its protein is CASSRGAGANVLTF.

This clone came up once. The DNA for the CDR3 is TGTGCCAGCAGCCCCCGGGACAGGGGTGGACGAGGCTACACCTTC. Translation: CASSPRDRGGRGYTF. J is TRBJ1-2 and V is TRBV7-8; 10 nucleotides line up with TRBD1. CDR1 and CDR2 from the germline V gene are SGHVS and FQNEAQ. This CDR3 is 15 amino acids long. V lost 5 bases and J lost 8; bases outside the gene matches: 11.

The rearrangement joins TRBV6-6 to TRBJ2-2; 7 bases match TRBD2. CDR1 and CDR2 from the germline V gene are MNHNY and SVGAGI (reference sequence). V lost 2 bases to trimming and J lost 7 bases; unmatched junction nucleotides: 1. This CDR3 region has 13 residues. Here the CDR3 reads CASSYGRDGELFF. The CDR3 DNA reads TGTGCCAGCAGTTACGGGAGGGACGGGGAGCTGTTTTTT.

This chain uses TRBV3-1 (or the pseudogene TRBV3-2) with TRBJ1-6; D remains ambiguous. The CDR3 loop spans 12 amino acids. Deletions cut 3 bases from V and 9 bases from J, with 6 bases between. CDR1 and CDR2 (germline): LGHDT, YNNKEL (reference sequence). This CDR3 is CASSQISSPLHF. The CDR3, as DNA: TGTGCCAGCAGCCAGATTAGTTCACCCCTCCACTTT.

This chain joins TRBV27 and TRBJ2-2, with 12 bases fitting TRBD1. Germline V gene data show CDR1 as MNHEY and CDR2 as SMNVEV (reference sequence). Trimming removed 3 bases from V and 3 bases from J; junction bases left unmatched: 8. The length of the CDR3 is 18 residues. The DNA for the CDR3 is TGTGCCAGCAGTTTCTGGGGGACAGGGGGCACCCACACCGGGGAGCTGTTTTTT. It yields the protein CASSFWGTGGTHTGELFF.

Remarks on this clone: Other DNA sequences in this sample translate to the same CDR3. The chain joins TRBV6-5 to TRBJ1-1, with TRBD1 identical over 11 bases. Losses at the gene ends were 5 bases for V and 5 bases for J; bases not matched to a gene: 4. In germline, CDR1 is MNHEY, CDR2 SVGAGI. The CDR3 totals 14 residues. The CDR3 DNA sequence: TGTGCCAGCAGTCCGGACAGGGGGCGAACTGAAGCTTTCTTT. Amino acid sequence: CASSPDRGRTEAFF.

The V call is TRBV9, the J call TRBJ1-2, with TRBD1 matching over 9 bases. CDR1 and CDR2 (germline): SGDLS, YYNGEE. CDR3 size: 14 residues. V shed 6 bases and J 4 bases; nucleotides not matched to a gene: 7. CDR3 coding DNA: TGTGCCAGCAAGGGGACAGGGAACCCCTATGGCTACACCTTC. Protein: CASKGTGNPYGYTF.

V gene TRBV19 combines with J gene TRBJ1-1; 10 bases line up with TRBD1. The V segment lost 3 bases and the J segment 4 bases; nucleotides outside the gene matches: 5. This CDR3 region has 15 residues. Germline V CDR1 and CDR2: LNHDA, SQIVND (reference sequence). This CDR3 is CASSIGRDRGTEAFF. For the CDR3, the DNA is TGTGCCAGTAGTATTGGACGGGACAGGGGCACTGAAGCTTTCTTT.

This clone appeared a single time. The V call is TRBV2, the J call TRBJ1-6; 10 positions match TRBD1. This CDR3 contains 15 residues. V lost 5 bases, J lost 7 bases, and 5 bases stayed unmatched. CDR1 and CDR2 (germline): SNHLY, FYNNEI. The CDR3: CASSPRDRGNSPLHF. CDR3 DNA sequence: TGTGCCAGCAGTCCCAGGGACAGGGGCAATTCACCCCTCCACTTT.

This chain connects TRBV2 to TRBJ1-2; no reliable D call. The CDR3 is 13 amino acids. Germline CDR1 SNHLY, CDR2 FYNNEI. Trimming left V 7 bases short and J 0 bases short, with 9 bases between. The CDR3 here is CASTLSSNYGYTF. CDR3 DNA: TGTGCCAGCACCTTGTCTTCTAACTATGGCTACACCTTC.

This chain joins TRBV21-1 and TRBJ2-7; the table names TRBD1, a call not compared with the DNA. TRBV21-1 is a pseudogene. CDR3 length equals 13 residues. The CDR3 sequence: CASSKDSSYEQYV. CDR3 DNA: TGTGCCAGCAGCAAAGACAGCTCCTACGAGCAGTACGTC.

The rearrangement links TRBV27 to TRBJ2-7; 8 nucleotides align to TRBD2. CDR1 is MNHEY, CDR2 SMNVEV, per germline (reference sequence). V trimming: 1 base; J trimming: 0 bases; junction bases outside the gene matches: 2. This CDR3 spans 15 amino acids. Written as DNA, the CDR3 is TGTGCCAGCAGTTTATTACTAGCGGCCTCCTACGAGCAGTACTTC. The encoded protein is CASSLLLAASYEQYF.

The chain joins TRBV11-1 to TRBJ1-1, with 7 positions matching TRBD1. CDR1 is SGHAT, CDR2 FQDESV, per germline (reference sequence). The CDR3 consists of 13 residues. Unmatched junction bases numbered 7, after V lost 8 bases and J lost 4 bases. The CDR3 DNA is TGTGCCAGCCGGAGGGGGCAGGTCACTGAAGCTTTCTTT. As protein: CASRRGQVTEAFF.

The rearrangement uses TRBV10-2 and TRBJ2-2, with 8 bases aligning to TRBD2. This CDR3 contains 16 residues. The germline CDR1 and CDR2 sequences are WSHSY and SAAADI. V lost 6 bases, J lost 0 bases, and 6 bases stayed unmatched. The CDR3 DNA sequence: TGCGCCAGCAGGGGTAGCGGGGCCGCGAACACCGGGGAGCTGTTTTTT. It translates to CASRGSGAANTGELFF.

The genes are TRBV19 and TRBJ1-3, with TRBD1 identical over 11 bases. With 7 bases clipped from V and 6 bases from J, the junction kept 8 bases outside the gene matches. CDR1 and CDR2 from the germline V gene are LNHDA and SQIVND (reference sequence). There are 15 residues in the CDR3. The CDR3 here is CASNQGQGAENTIYF. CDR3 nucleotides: TGTGCCAGTAATCAAGGACAGGGGGCTGAAAACACCATATATTTT.

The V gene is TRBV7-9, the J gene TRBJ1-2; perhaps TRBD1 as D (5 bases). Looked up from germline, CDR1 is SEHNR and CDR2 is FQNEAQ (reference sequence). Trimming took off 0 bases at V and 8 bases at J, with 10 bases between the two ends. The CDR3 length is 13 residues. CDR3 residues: CASSLAGGEGYTF. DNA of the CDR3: TGTGCCAGCAGCTTAGCGGGAGGGGAAGGCTACACCTTC.

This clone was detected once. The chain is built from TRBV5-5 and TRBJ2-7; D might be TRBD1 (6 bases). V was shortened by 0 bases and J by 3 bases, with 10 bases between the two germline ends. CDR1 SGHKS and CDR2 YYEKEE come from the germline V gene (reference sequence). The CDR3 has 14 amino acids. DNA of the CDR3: TGTGCCAGCAGCTTGGGAGGGGGAATCTACGAGCAGTACGTC. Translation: CASSLGGGIYEQYV.

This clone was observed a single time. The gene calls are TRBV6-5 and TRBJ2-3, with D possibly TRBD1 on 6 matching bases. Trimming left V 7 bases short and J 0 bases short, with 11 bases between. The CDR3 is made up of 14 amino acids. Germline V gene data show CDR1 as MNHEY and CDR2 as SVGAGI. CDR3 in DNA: TGTGCCAGCACCCAAAGGGGGAGCACAGATACGCAGTATTTT. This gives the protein CASTQRGSTDTQYF.

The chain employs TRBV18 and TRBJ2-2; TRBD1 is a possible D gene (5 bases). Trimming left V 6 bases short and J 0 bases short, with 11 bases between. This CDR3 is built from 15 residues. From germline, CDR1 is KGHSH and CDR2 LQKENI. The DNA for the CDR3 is TGTGCCAGCTCCCAGGGTCCCCCGAACACCGGGGAGCTGTTTTTT. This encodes CASSQGPPNTGELFF.

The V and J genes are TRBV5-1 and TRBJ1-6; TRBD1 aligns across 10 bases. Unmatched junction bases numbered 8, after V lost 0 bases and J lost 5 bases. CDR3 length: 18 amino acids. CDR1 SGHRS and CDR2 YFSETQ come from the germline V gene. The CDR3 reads CASSLDRDRGSNNSPLHF. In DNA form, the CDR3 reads TGCGCCAGCAGCTTGGACCGGGACAGGGGTTCGAATAATTCACCCCTCCACTTT.

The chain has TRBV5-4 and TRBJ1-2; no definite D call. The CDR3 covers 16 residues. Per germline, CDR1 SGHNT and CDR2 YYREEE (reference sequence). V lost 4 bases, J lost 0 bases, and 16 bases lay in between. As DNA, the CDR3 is TGTGCCAGCAGCCCGGGTGGCAGGCGGGCTAACTATGGCTACACCTTC. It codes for CASSPGGRRANYGYTF.

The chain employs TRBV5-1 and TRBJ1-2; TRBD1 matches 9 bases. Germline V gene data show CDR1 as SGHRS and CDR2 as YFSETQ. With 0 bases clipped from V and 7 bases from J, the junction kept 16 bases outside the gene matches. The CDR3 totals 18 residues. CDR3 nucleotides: TGCGCCAGCAGCTTGGCCTTTGTCCCGGGACAGGGATTGGGTGGCTACACCTTC. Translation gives CASSLAFVPGQGLGGYTF.

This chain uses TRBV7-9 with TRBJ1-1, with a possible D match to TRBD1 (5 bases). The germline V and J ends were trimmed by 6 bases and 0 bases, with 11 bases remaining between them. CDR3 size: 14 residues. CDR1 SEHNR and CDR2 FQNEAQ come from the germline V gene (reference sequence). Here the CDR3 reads CASSPGLMNTEAFF. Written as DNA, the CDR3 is TGTGCCAGCAGTCCGGGACTCATGAACACTGAAGCTTTCTTT.

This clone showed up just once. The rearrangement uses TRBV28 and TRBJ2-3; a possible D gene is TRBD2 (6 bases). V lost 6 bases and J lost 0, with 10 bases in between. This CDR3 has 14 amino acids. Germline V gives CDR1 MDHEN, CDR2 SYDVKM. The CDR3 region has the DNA TGTGCCAGCAGCCTTCGGGGGAGCACAGATACGCAGTATTTT. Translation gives CASSLRGSTDTQYF.